The 31 T cell receptor beta chains reported below all come from one sample, sequenced in a study of control samples from healthy donors and cancer patients. The repertoire was sequenced with immunoSEQ multiplex PCR; TCRdb's copy has only in-frame clones and lacks some. Here the sample spans 150,000 or so clones, 93% being singletons. Sample: blood. The receptors shown here come from a man aged 18 to 29 in good health.

The chain joins TRBV27 to TRBJ2-5, with TRBD1 as a possible D gene (5 bases). Trimming took off 4 bases at V and 2 bases at J, with 14 bases between the two ends. The CDR3 has 15 residues. Germline lookup yields CDR1 MNHEY and CDR2 SMNVEV (reference sequence). The CDR3 DNA reads as TGTGCCAGCAGTTGGGGCGGTCAGAGACAAGAGACCCAGTACTTC. As protein: CASSWGGQRQETQYF.

This chain uses TRBV7-9 with TRBJ2-1; TRBD2 agrees at 11 bases. Trimming at V came to 5 bases and at J to 4 bases, leaving 4 bases not matched to a gene. The CDR3 consists of 15 residues. The germline gives CDR1 SEHNR, CDR2 FQNEAQ (reference sequence). This CDR3 is CASSPRTSGYNEQFF. CDR3 nucleotides: TGTGCCAGCAGCCCCCGGACTAGCGGGTACAATGAGCAGTTCTTC.

The chain carries TRBV24-1 and TRBJ2-1; tentatively, D is TRBD1 or TRBD2 (6 bases each). Trimming shortened V by 10 bases and J by 7 bases, and 19 bases separated the two germline ends. This CDR3 is 14 amino acids long. CDR1 KGHDR and CDR2 SFDVKD come from the germline V gene. CDR3 residues: CATSKGGVLNEQFF. In nucleotides, the CDR3 is TGTGCCACTTCTAAGGGGGGAGTGTTGAATGAGCAGTTCTTC.

J is TRBJ1-1 and V is TRBV5-4; D possibly corresponds to TRBD1 (6 bases). Germline V gene lookup returns CDR1 SGHNT and CDR2 YYREEE (reference sequence). Between the trimmed V and J ends, which lost 3 bases and 0 bases, there was a span of 15 bases. The CDR3 covers 16 residues. The CDR3 sequence: CASSSGGPKLNTEAFF. CDR3 sequence (DNA): TGTGCCAGCAGCTCCGGGGGCCCTAAATTGAACACTGAAGCTTTCTTT.

The sample holds one count of this clone. The chain joins TRBV9 to TRBJ1-1; D ambiguous. Germline CDR1 reads SGDLS; CDR2 reads YYNGEE. The V end lost 1 base, the J end lost 4 bases, and 11 bases lay between the germline ends. The CDR3 runs to 14 residues. CDR3 in amino acids: CASSVYVASTEAFF. CDR3 DNA sequence: TGTGCCAGCAGCGTATATGTGGCCTCCACTGAAGCTTTCTTT.

J is TRBJ1-1 and V is TRBV6-5, with TRBD1 matching 7 bases. V dropped 0 bases and J dropped 1; count of bases not matched to a gene: 2. The CDR3 spans 15 residues. The germline gives CDR1 MNHEY, CDR2 SVGAGI. The CDR3 nucleotides are TGTGCCAGCAGTTACTCCCGGACAGGGAACACTGAAGCTTTCTTT. This encodes CASSYSRTGNTEAFF.

The chain is built from TRBV21-1 and TRBJ1-5. TRBV21-1 is tagged as a pseudogene. The CDR3 has 16 residues. CDR3 protein: CASSQLVGSRNQPQHF. DNA for the CDR3: TGTGCCAGCAGCCAACTTGTGGGTTCTCGCAATCAGCCCCAGCATTTT.

The chain combines TRBV29-1 with TRBJ1-1; 8 bases align to TRBD1. Germline values: CDR1 SQVTM, CDR2 ANQGSEA. Trimming cost V 4 bases and J 5 bases; bases outside gene matches: 15. The CDR3 has 16 residues. For the CDR3, the DNA is TGCAGCGTTGGGCGGGGACAGGCTGAATGGAGTACTGAAGCTTTCTTT. Protein product: CSVGRGQAEWSTEAFF.

The chain has TRBV12-3 or TRBV12-4 and TRBJ1-5, with unresolved D. The CDR3 loop spans 12 amino acids. The CDR3 here is CGAGRGNQPQHF. In nucleotides, the CDR3 is TGTGGAGCAGGACGAGGCAATCAGCCCCAGCATTTT.

The V and J genes are TRBV6-5 and TRBJ2-2; the match to TRBD2 covers 8 bases. The V and J ends lost 4 bases and 1 base, in that order; junction bases with no gene match: 5. The CDR3 is 16 amino acids. Germline CDR1 and CDR2: MNHEY and SVGAGI. The CDR3 protein is CASSFGTSGNTGELFF. The CDR3 coding sequence is TGTGCCAGCAGTTTTGGAACTAGCGGGAACACCGGGGAGCTGTTTTTT.

CDR3 in amino acids: CATSEANTEAFF. The DNA for the CDR3 is TGTGCCACCAGTGAGGCTAACACTGAAGCTTTCTTT. This chain joins TRBV24-1 and TRBJ1-1, with D hard to call. This CDR3 has 12 residues. From germline, CDR1 is KGHDR and CDR2 SFDVKD. Deletions cut 4 bases from V and 2 bases from J, with 4 bases between.

The V and J genes are TRBV2 and TRBJ1-1; D gene uncertain. V dropped 11 bases and J dropped 5 bases, with 15 bases sitting between them. CDR1 is SNHLY and CDR2 is FYNNEI in the germline V gene. The CDR3 consists of 12 residues. The CDR3 protein is CAAGQTRTEAFF. CDR3 nucleotide sequence: TGTGCCGCTGGGCAGACTCGGACTGAAGCTTTCTTT. Looking up the rest from reference TRBV2 and TRBJ1-1 gives the full variable domain: EPEVTQTPSHQVTQMGQEVILRCVPISNHLYFYWYRQILGQKVEFLVSFYNNEISEKSEIFDDQFSVERPDGSNFTLKIRSTKLEDSAMYFCAAGQTRTEAFFGQGTRLTVV.

The chain has TRBV6-5 and TRBJ1-1, with D perhaps matching TRBD1 (5 bases). This CDR3 region has 11 residues. From germline, CDR1 is MNHEY and CDR2 SVGAGI. The V end was cut by 8 bases, the J end by 5 bases, with 9 bases between. The CDR3 region is CASPGGTEAFF. CDR3 DNA: TGTGCCAGCCCCGGGGGGACTGAAGCTTTCTTT.

The chain carries TRBV5-1 and TRBJ1-1; weak D call: TRBD1 (5 bases). Germline V gives CDR1 SGHRS, CDR2 YFSETQ. The CDR3 length is 12 residues. With 1 base removed from V and 4 bases from J, the gap between germline ends came to 5 bases. For the CDR3, the DNA is TGCGCCAGCAGCTTGAGGGGCACTGAAGCTTTCTTT. It translates to CASSLRGTEAFF.

The rearrangement uses TRBV18 and TRBJ2-2; a possible D gene is TRBD1 (6 bases). Looked up from germline, CDR1 is KGHSH and CDR2 is LQKENI. V lost 2 bases, J lost 5 bases, and 12 bases lay in between. CDR3 length: 15 residues. Here the CDR3 reads CASSPETGVTGELFF. The CDR3 coding sequence is TGTGCCAGCTCACCAGAGACAGGAGTTACCGGGGAGCTGTTTTTT.

This chain joins TRBV28 and TRBJ2-7, with 8 bases matching TRBD1. The V gene's germline CDR1 is MDHEN and CDR2 SYDVKM. CDR3 length equals 17 residues. Losses at the gene ends were 4 bases for V and 6 bases for J; bases not matched to a gene: 17. In DNA, the CDR3 is TGTGCCAGCAGTTCCCCCGGGACAGGTTACCTAGAAGGCGAGCAGTACTTC. Its protein product is CASSSPGTGYLEGEQYF.

The chain links TRBV28 to TRBJ2-7; 8 bases fit TRBD2. J gave up 6 bases and V 4 bases, and 5 bases lay outside the gene matches. This CDR3 is 13 amino acids long. From germline, CDR1 is MDHEN and CDR2 SYDVKM. Here the CDR3 reads CASSSGTRGEQYF. In DNA, the CDR3 is TGTGCCAGCAGTTCCGGGACTAGGGGCGAGCAGTACTTC.

Here the CDR3 reads CALGPGHEQFF. The CDR3, as DNA: TGTGCCCTGGGACCGGGCCATGAGCAGTTCTTC. This chain uses TRBV10-3 with TRBJ2-1, with D perhaps being TRBD1 or TRBD2 (5 bases each). V lost 11 bases to trimming and J lost 8 bases, with 13 bases between them. The CDR3 consists of 11 residues. CDR1 is ENHRY, CDR2 SYGVKD, per germline.

The rearrangement links TRBV7-6 to TRBJ1-1; a possible D gene is TRBD1 (6 bases). Looked up from germline, CDR1 is SGHVS and CDR2 is FNYEAQ. This CDR3 has 15 residues. V was cut by 1 base and J by 4 bases, with 13 bases left in between. The CDR3 loop reads CASSLGKGGSTEAFF. CDR3 nucleotide sequence: TGTGCCAGCAGCTTAGGGAAGGGGGGGAGCACTGAAGCTTTCTTT.

The J gene is TRBJ1-2, the V gene TRBV16; the D is unclear. Germline V gene sequence: CDR1 KGHSY, CDR2 FQNENV. This CDR3 is built from 17 residues. The V end lost 4 bases, the J end lost 4 bases, and 22 bases lay between the germline ends. The CDR3 DNA sequence: TGTGCCAGCAGCCTAACCCGAGGGAGTAGTTGGGTCTATGGCTACACCTTC. This translates into CASSLTRGSSWVYGYTF.

This sequence joins TRBV3-1 (or the pseudogene TRBV3-2) and TRBJ2-5; 9 nucleotides match TRBD1. CDR1 is LGHDT and CDR2 is YNNKEL in the germline V gene (reference sequence). This CDR3 region has 16 residues. Trimming at V came to 0 bases and at J to 5 bases, leaving 7 bases not matched to a gene. The CDR3 DNA reads TGTGCCAGCAGCCAAGAACTGGGACAGGGCTGGGAGACCCAGTACTTC. As protein: CASSQELGQGWETQYF.

This clone was detected many times. V gene TRBV5-4 combines with J gene TRBJ1-1, with TRBD1 as a possible D gene (5 bases). The CDR3 is 16 residues long. V gave up 4 bases and J gave up 0 bases, with 16 bases separating them. Germline V gives CDR1 SGHNT, CDR2 YYREEE (reference sequence). The CDR3 loop reads CASSPTGAALNTEAFF. The CDR3 coding sequence is TGTGCCAGCAGCCCCACAGGCGCGGCCTTGAACACTGAAGCTTTCTTT. The complete variable domain, with remaining parts taken from reference TRBV5-4 and TRBJ1-1, reads ETGVTQSPTHLIKTRGQQVTLRCSSQSGHNTVSWYQQALGQGPQFIFQYYREEENGRGNFPPRFSGLQFPNYSSELNVNALELDDSALYLCASSPTGAALNTEAFFGQGTRLTVV.

V gene TRBV6-5 combines with J gene TRBJ2-1; the D is unclear. V was pared by 4 bases and J by 7 bases, with 14 bases between. Per germline, CDR1 MNHEY and CDR2 SVGAGI. The CDR3 runs 14 residues. The CDR3, as DNA: TGTGCCAGCAGTTCCCCTCTTGGGGAAAATGAGCAGTTCTTC. It is translated as CASSSPLGENEQFF.

The J gene is TRBJ1-2, the V gene TRBV7-2, with a tentative D call TRBD1 (6 bases). This CDR3 has 15 residues. The V end was cut by 1 base, the J end by 5 bases, with 14 bases between. CDR1 SGHTA and CDR2 FQGNSA come from the germline V gene. The DNA of the CDR3 is TGTGCCAGCAGCTTAGGTACAGGGCTTAATTATGGCTACACCTTC. It specifies CASSLGTGLNYGYTF.

The chain combines TRBV28 with TRBJ1-6; D perhaps matches TRBD1 (6 bases). The CDR3 is 13 residues long. Trimming left V 3 bases short and J 6 bases short, with 6 bases between. CDR1 and CDR2 (germline): MDHEN, SYDVKM. The CDR3 sequence: CASSLTGNSPLHF. The CDR3 DNA reads TGTGCCAGCAGTTTGACAGGTAATTCACCCCTCCACTTT. Drawing the rest from reference TRBV28 and TRBJ1-6, the complete variable domain is DVKVTQSSRYLVKRTGEKVFLECVQDMDHENMFWYRQDPGLGLRLIYFSYDVKMKEKGDIPEGYSVSREKKERFSLILESASTNQTSMYLCASSLTGNSPLHFGNGTRLTVT.

About this clone itself: The same CDR3 is also encoded by other DNA sequences in this sample. This chain links TRBV19 with TRBJ1-1; D not resolved. V shed 3 bases and J shed 0 bases, with 8 bases lying between them. This CDR3 is 14 amino acids long. The germline gives CDR1 LNHDA, CDR2 SQIVND (reference sequence). Here the CDR3 reads CASSIGSLNTEAFF. In DNA form, the CDR3 reads TGTGCCAGTAGTATCGGGTCCCTGAACACTGAAGCTTTCTTT.

As to this clone: Other DNA sequences in this specimen translate into the identical CDR3. V gene TRBV5-1 combines with J gene TRBJ2-6; 12 bases fit TRBD1. The CDR3 has 18 amino acids. V shed 0 bases, J shed 0 bases, and the junction held 1 base outside the gene matches. Germline CDR1 reads SGHRS; CDR2 reads YFSETQ. CDR3 in DNA: TGCGCCAGCAGCTTGGGGGACAGGGGGCCCTCTGGGGCCAACGTCCTGACTTTC. Its translation: CASSLGDRGPSGANVLTF. The complete variable domain, with remaining parts taken from reference TRBV5-1 and TRBJ2-6, reads KAGVTQTPRYLIKTRGQQVTLSCSPISGHRSVSWYQQTPGQGLQFLFEYFSETQRNKGNFPGRFSGRQFSNSRSEMNVSTLELGDSALYLCASSLGDRGPSGANVLTFGAGSRLTVL.

The chain has TRBV6-5 and TRBJ2-3; D is ambiguous. V gave up 2 bases and J gave up 0 bases, with 6 bases separating them. The CDR3 is made up of 14 amino acids. The germline CDR1 and CDR2 sequences are MNHEY and SVGAGI. The CDR3 nucleotides read TGTGCCAGCAGTTACGCTTTCAGCACAGATACGCAGTATTTT. This codes for CASSYAFSTDTQYF.

This rearrangement joins TRBV5-4 to TRBJ2-1; D may be TRBD2 (6 bases). The CDR3 is 14 amino acids. With 4 bases removed from V and 6 bases from J, the gap between germline ends came to 14 bases. Germline CDR1 reads SGHNT; CDR2 reads YYREEE (reference sequence). The CDR3 protein is CASSPTAGINEQFF. In DNA, the CDR3 is TGTGCCAGCAGCCCGACCGCGGGGATCAATGAGCAGTTCTTC.

This rearrangement joins TRBV3-1 (or the pseudogene TRBV3-2) to TRBJ1-1, with 7 nucleotides matching TRBD1. Germline V gene data show CDR1 as LGHDT and CDR2 as YNNKEL (reference sequence). The J segment lost 3 bases and the V segment lost 3 bases, leaving 7 bases of the junction unmatched. There are 15 residues in the CDR3. The CDR3 is CASSHETGRYTEAFF. The CDR3 DNA sequence: TGTGCCAGCAGCCACGAGACAGGGCGGTACACTGAAGCTTTCTTT.

The chain carries TRBV12-3 or TRBV12-4 and TRBJ2-3; D gene unclear. This CDR3 is 12 amino acids long. The V end was cut by 7 bases, the J end by 2 bases, with 7 bases between. CDR3 in DNA: TGTGCCAGCACTACAAACACAGATACGCAGTATTTT. Its protein product is CASTTNTDTQYF.